Below, 18 T cell receptor beta chains from the same sample are listed, as sequenced in a study of cytomegalovirus exposure and HLA in healthy donors (dated by TCRdb to between 2016 and 2019). Library creation used the immunoSEQ multiplex PCR assay. A mixture of 60 forward primers for TCR Vbeta segments and 13 reverse primers for TCR Jbeta segments was used in the multiplex PCR. This immuneACCESS table, as held by TCRdb, lists in-frame sequences with V and J called but not all clones. Of the missing ones, under half trace to an unresolved V gene in checked studies; the others have no known cause. The sample contains about 140,000 clones, more than 75% of them found a single time. Around 3.2% of the sample comes from the top ten. Material for sequencing was PBMCs. All receptors derive from a female donor in good health and CMV-seronegative.

This clone occurred a few times. The chain carries TRBV2 and TRBJ1-3, with TRBD1 identical over 7 bases. The CDR3 contains 13 residues. The V segment lost 8 bases and the J segment 7 bases; nucleotides outside the gene matches: 8. The germline CDR1 and CDR2 sequences are SNHLY and FYNNEI. CDR3: CASQQGSWNTIYF. CDR3 in DNA: TGTGCCAGCCAACAGGGGTCATGGAACACCATATATTTT.

This chain connects TRBV5-4 to TRBJ1-5; TRBD1 might be the D (5 bases). Germline loops: CDR1 SGHNT, CDR2 YYREEE (reference sequence). V was trimmed by 2 bases and J by 2 bases, leaving 20 bases between them. This CDR3 is 18 amino acids long. The CDR3 bases are TGTGCCAGCAGCTTCTCCGGACACGCGAACTCGGGCAATCAGCCCCAGCATTTT. Its translation is CASSFSGHANSGNQPQHF.

The genes are TRBV6-6 and TRBJ1-6; 8 bases are shared with TRBD1. V trimming: 6 bases; J trimming: 6 bases; junction bases outside the gene matches: 7. Per the germline V gene, CDR1 is MNHNY and CDR2 is SVGAGI (reference sequence). This CDR3 comprises 15 residues. CDR3 sequence: CASRHGQGGNSPLHF. The CDR3 nucleotides read TGTGCCAGCAGGCACGGACAGGGAGGTAATTCACCCCTCCACTTT.

The genes are TRBV19 and TRBJ2-1; a weak D match, TRBD2 (6 bases). The CDR3 has 12 amino acids. Germline-derived CDR1 and CDR2 are LNHDA and SQIVND (reference sequence). The germline V and J ends were trimmed by 3 bases and 9 bases, with 9 bases remaining between them. The CDR3: CASSIRGFEQFF. The DNA of the CDR3 is TGTGCCAGTAGTATCCGGGGGTTTGAGCAGTTCTTC.

V and J are TRBV5-1 and TRBJ2-1, with TRBD2 identical over 10 bases. Trimming at V came to 0 bases and at J to 6 bases, leaving 3 bases not matched to a gene. CDR3 length equals 15 residues. From germline, CDR1 is SGHRS and CDR2 YFSETQ. The CDR3 reads CASSLVAGGVNEQFF. The DNA of the CDR3 is TGCGCCAGCAGCTTGGTAGCGGGGGGTGTCAATGAGCAGTTCTTC.

The chain recombines TRBV5-1 with TRBJ2-5; 8 nucleotides match TRBD2. The V segment lost 3 bases and the J segment 2 bases; nucleotides outside the gene matches: 9. CDR3 length equals 16 residues. Germline CDR1 and CDR2: SGHRS and YFSETQ. The CDR3 region has the DNA TGCGCCAGCAGCTCAGTCCGACTAGCGAAGCAAGAGACCCAGTACTTC. This codes for CASSSVRLAKQETQYF.

This sequence joins TRBV27 and TRBJ1-5, with D perhaps TRBD1 (5 bases). Germline V CDR1 and CDR2: MNHEY, SMNVEV (reference sequence). With 4 bases removed from V and 1 base from J, the gap between germline ends came to 8 bases. The CDR3 contains 14 residues. CDR3 in amino acids: CASSYSGSNQPQHF. The CDR3 DNA follows: TGTGCCAGCAGTTATTCAGGGAGCAATCAGCCCCAGCATTTT.

The chain has TRBV5-5 and TRBJ1-2, with TRBD1 as a possible D gene (6 bases). Germline V gene sequence: CDR1 SGHKS, CDR2 YYEKEE (reference sequence). The CDR3 consists of 13 residues. Trimming shortened V by 2 bases and J by 8 bases, and 13 bases separated the two germline ends. The DNA of the CDR3 is TGTGCCAGCAGCTTAGGCCAGGGGTTCGGCTACACCTTC. As protein: CASSLGQGFGYTF.

This chain uses TRBV6-5 with TRBJ2-1; 10 bases are shared with TRBD2. The germline gives CDR1 MNHEY, CDR2 SVGAGI. The CDR3 loop spans 13 amino acids. V was clipped by 6 bases and J by 9 bases; unmatched bases: 5. The CDR3 protein is CASRGGLAAEQFF. In nucleotides, the CDR3 is TGTGCCAGCAGAGGCGGACTAGCGGCTGAGCAGTTCTTC.

CDR3: CASSLGQPNTGELFF. CDR3 coding DNA: TGTGCCAGCAGCCTCGGACAGCCGAACACCGGGGAGCTGTTTTTT. The chain has TRBV7-9 and TRBJ2-2; a possible D gene is TRBD1 (6 bases). Trimming stripped 5 bases from V and 0 bases from J, with 10 bases between. This CDR3 spans 15 amino acids. Germline V CDR1 and CDR2: SEHNR, FQNEAQ (reference sequence).

This chain joins TRBV4-2 and TRBJ2-1; D may be TRBD1 (5 bases). Deletions cut 1 base from V and 9 bases from J, with 10 bases between. The CDR3 totals 13 residues. Germline loops: CDR1 LGHNA, CDR2 YNFKEQ. CDR3 region: CASSQAIQGEQFF. The CDR3 DNA follows: TGTGCCAGCAGCCAAGCGATCCAGGGTGAGCAGTTCTTC.

As for this clone: A junction boundary mismatches the germline segment, possibly from a read error. This chain uses TRBV7-7 with TRBJ2-5, with a tentative D call TRBD1 (5 bases). This CDR3 is built from 15 residues. Germline V gene sequence: CDR1 SSHAT, CDR2 FNYEAQ (reference sequence). CDR3 coding DNA: TGTGCTAGCAGCCGTACAGGTCATAGTCTTGAGACCCAGTACTTC. This translates into CASSRTGHSLETQYF.

V usage is TRBV10-3 and J usage is TRBJ1-1; the match to TRBD1 covers 7 bases. The V segment lost 6 bases and the J segment 4 bases; nucleotides outside the gene matches: 8. Germline values: CDR1 ENHRY, CDR2 SYGVKD. The CDR3 consists of 14 residues. The CDR3 sequence: CAIRDGTESTEAFF. The CDR3 DNA is TGTGCCATCAGGGATGGGACAGAGAGCACTGAAGCTTTCTTT.

The chain has TRBV27 and TRBJ1-1, with D uncertain. The CDR3 totals 13 residues. In germline, CDR1 is MNHEY, CDR2 SMNVEV (reference sequence). Trimming shortened V by 4 bases and J by 3 bases, and 9 bases separated the two germline ends. The CDR3 DNA sequence: TGTGCCAGCAGTTGGAACAGCTACACTGAAGCTTTCTTT. Translation: CASSWNSYTEAFF.

J is TRBJ1-6 and V is TRBV28, with TRBD1 as a possible D gene (5 bases). The CDR3 has 12 amino acids. Germline CDR1 reads MDHEN; CDR2 reads SYDVKM. V lost 7 bases and J lost 9, with 10 bases in between. The CDR3 DNA is TGTGCCAGCACCGTCAGGGTTTCACCCCTCCACTTT. This sequence encodes CASTVRVSPLHF.

The chain employs TRBV6-5 and TRBJ2-2; TRBD2 aligns across 13 bases. From germline, CDR1 is MNHEY and CDR2 SVGAGI. With 10 bases clipped from V and 7 bases from J, the junction kept 9 bases outside the gene matches. This CDR3 has 15 amino acids. The CDR3 reads CAITKGLAGLGELFF. The CDR3 nucleotides are TGTGCCATCACAAAGGGACTAGCGGGACTCGGGGAGCTGTTTTTT.

The chain employs TRBV11-3 and TRBJ2-1, with no clear D. In germline, CDR1 is SGHNT, CDR2 YENEEA. This CDR3 comprises 11 residues. Trimming removed 2 bases from V and 9 bases from J, with 5 bases in between. This CDR3 is CASSLTGEQFF. CDR3 coding DNA: TGTGCCAGCAGCTTAACGGGTGAGCAGTTCTTC.

The chain links TRBV7-2 to TRBJ1-5; D is unresolved. V lost 1 base, J lost 3 bases, and 13 bases lay in between. The CDR3 contains 16 residues. Per germline, CDR1 SGHTA and CDR2 FQGNSA. The CDR3 coding sequence is TGTGCCAGCAGCTTAGTGGGCAGGCAGCCCAATCAGCCCCAGCATTTT. This codes for CASSLVGRQPNQPQHF.